This TCR beta chain was recovered during a study of OX40 agonist ivuxolimab in advanced cancers. Trimming took 1 base from V and 9 from J; bases not matched to a gene: 4. The length of the CDR3 is 14 residues. CDR1 is LNHDA, CDR2 SQIVND, per germline (reference sequence). Libraries were prepared by immunoSEQ multiplex PCR; TCRdb keeps only in-frame clonotypes and omits some of them. This sample carries nearly 35,000 clones, 80% to 95% of them seen once, and the ten largest clones take 30% to 35%. The chain has TRBV19 and TRBJ2-1, with 9 bases identical to TRBD2. The source material was CD4+ or CD8+ T cells sorted from blood, sampled in a trial of the OX40 agonist ivuxolimab. The clonotype comes from an adult with an advanced solid tumor such as melanoma, head and neck, liver or kidney cancer. CDR3 loop: CASSIAREGGEQFF. DNA of the CDR3: TGTGCCAGTAGTATAGCGCGGGAGGGGGGTGAGCAGTTCTTC.